A single sample is the source of the 18 T cell receptor beta chains below, sequenced in a study of T cell responses to AZD1222 COVID-19 vaccine. The data were produced by immunoSEQ multiplex PCR, yet TCRdb's version contains in-frame clones alone and is incomplete. The sample includes around 100,000 clones, roughly 90% seen only once; the top ten take roughly 1.8%. Here the sequenced sample was peripheral blood, taken on day 0 of AZD1222 vaccination. The receptors were gathered from an adult in good health.

This clone is a singleton in its sample. The CDR3 DNA sequence: TGCGCCAGCAGCATCTCGACTAGTTTGAATGAGCAGTTCTTC. Translating gives CASSISTSLNEQFF. This chain links TRBV5-1 with TRBJ2-1; TRBD2 is a possible D gene (6 bases). V was shortened by 4 bases and J by 7 bases, with 15 bases between the two germline ends. CDR1 is SGHRS and CDR2 is YFSETQ in the germline V gene. This CDR3 has 14 amino acids.

The rearrangement uses TRBV5-1 and TRBJ2-5; TRBD2 aligns across 11 bases. The V gene end was trimmed by 4 bases and the J gene end by 5 bases; junction bases not matched to a gene: 25. The CDR3 length is 21 residues. Germline assignment: CDR1 SGHRS and CDR2 YFSETQ. The CDR3, as DNA: TGCGCCAGCAGCCCTGGCGGGGGTAGCGGGAGGGCCCTCAGGTCCCAGGAGACCCAGTACTTC. This codes for CASSPGGGSGRALRSQETQYF. Based on the CDR3 plus reference TRBV5-1 and TRBJ2-5, the full variable domain is KAGVTQTPRYLIKTRGQQVTLSCSPISGHRSVSWYQQTPGQGLQFLFEYFSETQRNKGNFPGRFSGRQFSNSRSEMNVSTLELGDSALYLCASSPGGGSGRALRSQETQYFGPGTRLLVL.

This rearrangement joins TRBV4-3 to TRBJ2-1; D is perhaps TRBD1 or TRBD2 (5 bases each). V lost 1 base and J 4 bases, leaving 14 bases between the germline ends. This CDR3 has 16 amino acids. CDR1 LGHNA and CDR2 YSLEER come from the germline V gene. The CDR3 spells CASSQGGGPIYNEQFF. The CDR3 DNA is TGCGCCAGCAGCCAAGGTGGGGGTCCGATTTACAATGAGCAGTTCTTC.

In this sample, this clone turned up a few times. The chain joins TRBV19 to TRBJ2-7; TRBD2 is a possible D gene (6 bases). The germline CDR1 and CDR2 sequences are LNHDA and SQIVND (reference sequence). V was shortened by 3 bases and J by 5 bases, with 11 bases between the two germline ends. There are 13 residues in the CDR3. CDR3 in DNA: TGTGCCAGTAGTATCGCGGGGTTCAACGAGCAGTACTTC. It translates to CASSIAGFNEQYF.

The chain couples TRBV18 to TRBJ1-5; D might be TRBD1 (5 bases). The germline V gene has CDR1 KGHSH and CDR2 LQKENI. The CDR3 sequence is 17 residues long. V gave up 4 bases and J gave up 3 bases, with 19 bases separating them. The CDR3 bases are TGTGCCAGCTCACAAGTAGACAGCTTACCTTTCAATCAGCCCCAGCATTTT. It is translated as CASSQVDSLPFNQPQHF.

This clone was seen only a few times. The J gene is TRBJ1-1, the V gene TRBV4-2; D not resolved. This CDR3 region has 15 residues. Per germline, CDR1 LGHNA and CDR2 YNFKEQ. V was pared by 0 bases and J by 3 bases, with 11 bases between. DNA of the CDR3: TGTGCCAGCAGCCAAGATATACCTTCGGACACTGAAGCTTTCTTT. It specifies CASSQDIPSDTEAFF.

J is TRBJ1-1 and V is TRBV30, with D possibly TRBD1 on 5 matching bases. The germline V gene has CDR1 GTSNPN and CDR2 SVGIG (reference sequence). V was shortened by 3 bases and J by 1 base, with 15 bases between the two germline ends. This CDR3 spans 15 amino acids. The CDR3 is CAWSPQDGWNTEAFF. The CDR3 DNA follows: TGTGCCTGGAGCCCACAGGACGGATGGAACACTGAAGCTTTCTTT.

J is TRBJ2-7 and V is TRBV9; TRBD1 aligns across 8 bases. The CDR3 sequence is 15 residues long. V lost 2 bases and J lost 2; bases outside the gene matches: 6. The germline gives CDR1 SGDLS, CDR2 YYNGEE. The CDR3: CASSVSVDRAYEQYF. CDR3 DNA: TGTGCCAGCAGCGTCTCAGTGGACAGGGCCTACGAGCAGTACTTC.

This clone was observed once. This chain links TRBV12-3 or TRBV12-4 with TRBJ1-1; unclear D gene. Between the trimmed V and J ends, which lost 3 bases and 2 bases, there was a span of 1 base. CDR3 length: 11 residues. CDR3: CASSFNTEAFF. DNA of the CDR3: TGTGCCAGCAGTTTTAACACTGAAGCTTTCTTT.

The chain carries TRBV6-5 and TRBJ1-1; TRBD1 aligns across 9 bases. This CDR3 spans 13 amino acids. CDR1 and CDR2 from the germline V gene are MNHEY and SVGAGI. V gave up 4 bases and J gave up 8 bases; unmatched junction bases: 5. CDR3 DNA sequence: TGTGCCAGCAGTTCCACCGGGACAGGGGAAGCTTTCTTT. Its protein is CASSSTGTGEAFF.

V and J are TRBV28 and TRBJ1-4; TRBD1 matches at 7 bases. V shed 5 bases and J 8 bases; nucleotides not matched to a gene: 8. This CDR3 region has 14 residues. Per the germline V gene, CDR1 is MDHEN and CDR2 is SYDVKM. The CDR3 bases are TGTGCCAGCAGTGTAACAGGGGCGACAGAAAAACTGTTTTTT. It translates to CASSVTGATEKLFF.

The genes are TRBV18 and TRBJ1-1; D is undetermined. CDR1 and CDR2 from the germline V gene are KGHSH and LQKENI. V was pared by 2 bases and J by 1 base, with 23 bases between. The CDR3 totals 19 residues. The CDR3 reads CASSPTTSGVYGGNTEAFF. The CDR3 bases are TGTGCCAGCTCACCAACGACTAGTGGGGTTTACGGAGGGAACACTGAAGCTTTCTTT.

The chain uses TRBV6-2 or TRBV6-3 and TRBJ2-2, with 7 positions matching TRBD2. CDR3 length equals 17 residues. V was pared by 4 bases and J by 6 bases, with 14 bases of the junction left unmatched. Germline V lookup: CDR1 MNHEY, CDR2 SVGEGT. In DNA form, the CDR3 reads TGTGCCAGCAGTTCGCCCTTGGGGCTAGCGGTTCCCGGGGAGCTGTTTTTT. This gives the protein CASSSPLGLAVPGELFF.

The genes are TRBV10-2 and TRBJ1-5; 8 nucleotides agree with TRBD1. Losses at the gene ends were 5 bases for V and 2 bases for J; bases not matched to a gene: 5. The CDR3 totals 15 residues. Germline V gives CDR1 WSHSY, CDR2 SAAADI. The CDR3 protein is CASSPYRGGNQPQHF. The CDR3 region has the DNA TGCGCCAGCAGTCCTTACAGGGGGGGCAATCAGCCCCAGCATTTT.

The chain links TRBV19 to TRBJ1-1; the D gene is possibly TRBD1 (6 bases). The CDR3 is 13 residues long. Germline CDR1 reads LNHDA; CDR2 reads SQIVND (reference sequence). V was trimmed by 8 bases and J by 5 bases, leaving 15 bases between them. DNA for the CDR3: TGTGCCAGTGATACAGGGCAAGGGACTGAAGCTTTCTTT. It encodes CASDTGQGTEAFF.

This clone was picked up one time. The chain recombines TRBV11-2 with TRBJ1-1; D is undetermined. V was clipped by 3 bases and J by 4 bases, with 18 bases between them. The CDR3 has 16 amino acids. From germline, CDR1 is SGHAT and CDR2 FQNNGV. CDR3 region: CASSFVSGFLGTEAFF. As DNA, the CDR3 is TGTGCCAGCAGCTTCGTATCGGGATTTCTGGGCACTGAAGCTTTCTTT. Using reference TRBV11-2 and TRBJ1-1 for the parts outside the CDR3, the full variable domain is EAGVAQSPRYKIIEKRQSVAFWCNPISGHATLYWYQQILGQGPKLLIQFQNNGVVDDSQLPKDRFSAERLKGVDSTLKIQPAKLEDSAVYLCASSFVSGFLGTEAFFGQGTRLTVV.

The genes are TRBV7-9 and TRBJ1-2, with 10 bases that match TRBD1. This CDR3 contains 16 residues. Germline CDR1 SEHNR, CDR2 FQNEAQ (reference sequence). Unmatched junction bases numbered 6, after V lost 5 bases and J lost 0 bases. Here the CDR3 reads CASSPRTGGSNYGYTF. The CDR3 nucleotides are TGTGCCAGCAGCCCTCGGACAGGGGGGTCTAACTATGGCTACACCTTC.

This clone appeared once. The rearrangement links TRBV7-2 to TRBJ2-7; 12 bases fit TRBD2. The CDR3 has 16 residues. Germline trimming cut 2 bases from V and 5 bases from J; bases unmatched to any gene: 7. Germline assignment: CDR1 SGHTA and CDR2 FQGNSA. The DNA of the CDR3 is TGTGCCAGCAGCTTATTAGGGACTAGCGGGCGAAACGAGCAGTACTTC. It is translated as CASSLLGTSGRNEQYF. The whole variable domain, remainder taken from reference TRBV7-2 and TRBJ2-7, is GAGVSQSPSNKVTEKGKDVELRCDPISGHTALYWYRQSLGQGLEFLIYFQGNSAPDKSGLPSDRFSAERTGGSVSTLTIQRTQQEDSAVYLCASSLLGTSGRNEQYFGPGTRLTVT.